These T cell receptor beta chains were read from a single sample in a study of blood T cells in healthy people across ages. In TCRdb, the 5' RACE reads were re-called with MiXCR into one record per CDR3 protein. The sample consists of about 1.7 million distinct CDR3 sequences, 28% of them appearing once. The sequencing input was blood. All receptors derive from a woman in her twenties or thirties in good health. The CDR3 runs from the conserved cysteine through the conserved F or W. A D gene is named only where the DNA matches it firmly. Size values are once, few and many counts, or a class for expanded clones, and some rows have none.

.,.,TRBV7-2,TRBJ1-1,TGTGCCAGCAGCTTAAGTTCACGGACGAACACTGAAGCTTTCTTT,CASSLSSRTNTEAFF
few,TRBD2,TRBV5-1,TRBJ2-3,TGCGCCAGCAGCTTGGTAGCGGGTCCCACAGATACGCAGTATTTT,CASSLVAGPTDTQYF
.,.,TRBV7-9,TRBJ2-1,TGTGCCAGCAGCTTAGCGCGGGCGGGTCACAATGAGAAGTTCTTC,CASSLARAGHNEKFF
.,.,TRBV12-3/TRBV12-4,TRBJ2-1,TGTGCCAGCAGTTTCTCCACAGGGAACAATGAGCAGTTCTTC,CASSFSTGNNEQFF
.,.,TRBV7-2,TRBJ1-1,TGTGCCAGCAGCTTAGAAGGACATTACCTGGGCACTGAAGCTTTCTTT,CASSLEGHYLGTEAFF
few,.,TRBV20-1,TRBJ1-1,TGCAGTGCTAGAGTAGTCGGCACTGAAGCTTTCTTT,CSARVVGTEAFF
.,.,TRBV7-2,TRBJ2-1,TGTGCCAGCAGCCCCCATCCTCTGGGGACCTACAATGAGCAGTTCTTC,CASSPHPLGTYNEQFF
.,.,TRBV25-1,TRBJ1-1,TGTGCCAGCAGTGAATCCCCCTCGGATGAAGCTTTCTTT,CASSESPSDEAFF
.,.,TRBV19,TRBJ2-5,TGTGCCAGTAGTATTACAGAGAGGGATACGCAGTACTTC,CASSITERDTQYF
few,.,TRBV7-2,TRBJ2-7,TGTGCCAGCAGCCGGACGTTTCCCTCCTACGAGCAGTACTTC,CASSRTFPSYEQYF
many,.,TRBV4-3,TRBJ2-1,TGCGCCAGCCGCGGAGCAGGGTTCAATGAGCAGTTCTTC,CASRGAGFNEQFF
few,.,TRBV29-1,TRBJ2-6,TGCAGCGTCTACTCAGGGGCCCCTGGGGCCAACGTCCTGACTTTC,CSVYSGAPGANVLTF
.,.,TRBV20-1,TRBJ1-6,TGCAGTGCTAGCCCGTTTATCAGGGCCACAGGAGCCCTCCACTTT,CSASPFIRATGALHF
.,.,TRBV20-1,TRBJ1-5,TGCAGTGGAAGGGGGGCGGTCAATCAGCCCCAGCATTTT,CSGRGAVNQPQHF
many,.,TRBV20-1,TRBJ2-3,TGCAGTGCTAGAGGGGGAGATACGCAGTATTTT,CSARGGDTQYF
many,.,TRBV12-3/TRBV12-4,TRBJ1-1,TGTGCCAGCAGTTTGTCCGCGGACACTGAAGCTTTCTTT,CASSLSADTEAFF
few,TRBD2,TRBV7-2,TRBJ2-1,TGTGCCAGCAGCTTGGGACTAGCGGACAATAAGCAGTTCTTC,CASSLGLADNKQFF
.,.,TRBV9,TRBJ2-1,TGTGCCAGCAGCGTAGGCCCCTACAATGGGCAGTTCTTC,CASSVGPYNGQFF
.,.,TRBV21-1,TRBJ1-6,TGTGCCAGCAGAACCCAGAAGGGACAGGCTAATTCACCCCTCCACTTT,CASRTQKGQANSPLHF
.,.,TRBV6-5,TRBJ1-1,TGTGCCAGCAGTCCCGGGACCCACCTGGGAGCTTTCTTT,CASSPGTHLGAFF
.,.,TRBV10-3,TRBJ1-4,TGTGCCATCAGTGTTCGGGATGAAAAACTGTTTTTT,CAISVRDEKLFF
.,.,TRBV2,TRBJ2-7,TGTGCCAGCAGGGACTGGTCTGGGTACGAGCAGTACTTC,CASRDWSGYEQYF
.,.,TRBV2,TRBJ2-6,TGTGCCAGCAGTGAAGACGGGAGCTCTGGGGCCAACGTCCTGACTTTC,CASSEDGSSGANVLTF
.,.,TRBV7-9,TRBJ1-5,TGTGCCAGCAGCTTACACAGGGTAGGGAGCAATCAGCCCCAGCATTTT,CASSLHRVGSNQPQHF
few,.,TRBV12-3/TRBV12-4,TRBJ1-1,TGTGCCAGCAGTTGGGGGGGCGCAGTGACTGAAGCTTTCTTT,CASSWGGAVTEAFF
.,TRBD1,TRBV29-1,TRBJ1-2,TGCAGCGTTGAAACGACAGGGGCTAACTATGGCTACACCTTC,CSVETTGANYGYTF
.,.,TRBV5-5,TRBJ1-1,TGTGCCAGCAGCTCAACCTCCGCTGAAGCTTTCTTT,CASSSTSAEAFF
few,.,TRBV5-1,TRBJ2-1,TGCGCCAGCAGCTTGGCTGGGGGCAGCGACAATGAGCAGTTCTTC,CASSLAGGSDNEQFF
.,.,TRBV20-1,TRBJ1-5,TGCAGTGCTAGAGTTCTCAGGGGCAATCAGCCCCAGCATTTT,CSARVLRGNQPQHF
many,.,TRBV9,TRBJ2-6,TGTGCCAGCAGCGTAGACAGAAGCTCTGGGGCCAACGTCCTGACTTTC,CASSVDRSSGANVLTF
many,TRBD1,TRBV6-1,TRBJ2-7,TGTGCCAGTCTCGAGGGGGACAGCCTCTACGAGCAGTACTTC,CASLEGDSLYEQYF
few,.,TRBV3-1,TRBJ1-2,TGTGCCAGCAGCCGGCCGGGAGGCGGCTACACCTTC,CASSRPGGGYTF
many,.,TRBV28,TRBJ2-7,TGTGCCAGCGGACTTGCGGTGGGGGGCGAGCAGTACTTC,CASGLAVGGEQYF
.,.,TRBV20-1,TRBJ1-6,TGCAGTGCTAGAGATGGGGGGGGGCTCCATTCACCCCTCCACTTT,CSARDGGGLHSPLHF
.,.,TRBV14,TRBJ1-4,TGTGCCAGCAGCCTTGTCCCTAATGAAAAACTGTTTTTT,CASSLVPNEKLFF
many,TRBD1,TRBV7-2,TRBJ1-6,TGTGCCAGCAGCTTGGGACAGGGTAGCTCACCCCTCCACTTT,CASSLGQGSSPLHF
many,.,TRBV25-1,TRBJ1-4,TGTGCCAGCAGTAAAACAGGGAGGGAACTGTTTTTT,CASSKTGRELFF
.,.,TRBV6-2/TRBV6-3,TRBJ1-2,TGTGCCAGCAGTTACTCGATAGGTGACTACACCTTC,CASSYSIGDYTF
.,.,TRBV11-2,TRBJ1-1,TGTGCCAGCAGCTGGAAAGAAAACATGAACACTGAAGCTTTCTTT,CASSWKENMNTEAFF
few,.,TRBV12-3/TRBV12-4,TRBJ2-5,TGTGCCAGCGGCCTAAGGGGGATCCAAGGGACCCAGTACTTC,CASGLRGIQGTQYF
few,.,TRBV28,TRBJ1-1,TGTGCCAGCAGTGCCCCACCTCGGGAAGCTTTCTTT,CASSAPPREAFF
.,TRBD2,TRBV25-1,TRBJ2-5,TGTGCCAGCAGTTTCACGCCGGGACTAGCTGGAGAGACCCAGTACTTC,CASSFTPGLAGETQYF
.,TRBD1,TRBV7-2,TRBJ2-7,TGTGCCAGCAGCTTATCGGGACAGGGTTCCCACGAGCAGTACTTC,CASSLSGQGSHEQYF
once,TRBD1,TRBV9,TRBJ2-3,TGTGCCGGCAGCGTAGGGGGCTGGGATACGCAGTATTTT,CAGSVGGWDTQYF
many,TRBD2,TRBV7-2,TRBJ2-7,TGTGCCAGCAGCTTAGCTGTTGGTAGCGGGAAAACATACGAGCAGTACTTC,CASSLAVGSGKTYEQYF